The clone carrying this T cell receptor (beta chain) was observed a few times. Its antigen is currently unknown. TCRdb recomputed calls from the RT-PCR reads with MiXCR, one row per CDR3 protein. The sample has hundreds of thousands of distinct CDR3 sequences; approximately 13% are singletons. The sample is drawn from a study of response to subunit inactivated influenza vaccine. Study outcomes and limitations: Authors suggested seasonal influenza vaccinations each recruit few new T cells.

The CDR3 runs 11 residues. CDR1 and CDR2 from the germline V gene are DFQATT and SNEGSKA (reference sequence). The junction had 0 bases not matched to a gene; V was cut back by 6 bases and J by 3 bases. The sequenced sample was PBMCs from blood, obtained 40 to 50 days after vaccination. The source is a man between 50 and 59 years old who received an inactivated influenza vaccine. The chain recombines TRBV20-1 with TRBJ1-2; 8 positions match TRBD1. The CDR3 sequence is CSAGQDYGYTF. CDR3 bases: TGCAGTGCGGGACAGGACTATGGCTACACCTTC.